This section outlines one T cell receptor beta chain sequence together with its context. In the original workflow: Amplification with reference gene primers provided the estimates of nucleated cell counts. Repertoires were generated with immunoSEQ multiplex PCR, while TCRdb's copy carries only in-frame clones and drops some. That table gives V, J and clone size, and the DNA gave D and trimming. Of about 89,000 clones in the sample, 55% to 75% are singletons; the top ten hold 13% to 15%. This entry is derived from a study of blood T cell repertoires in COVID-19. Study-level information: Samples of COVID-19 (acute and convalescent) were obtained from the United States, Italy and Spain.

Germline V CDR1 and CDR2: MGHRA, YSYEKL. CDR3 size: 15 residues. V was clipped by 6 bases and J by 1 base, with 14 bases between them. The source material was peripheral blood. The receptor was derived from a woman older than 75 with acute or convalescent COVID-19. This sequence joins TRBV4-1 and TRBJ2-3; D is undetermined. The CDR3 loop is CASSTLGYGTDTQYF. DNA of the CDR3: TGCGCCAGCAGTACCCTGGGCTATGGCACAGATACGCAGTATTTT.